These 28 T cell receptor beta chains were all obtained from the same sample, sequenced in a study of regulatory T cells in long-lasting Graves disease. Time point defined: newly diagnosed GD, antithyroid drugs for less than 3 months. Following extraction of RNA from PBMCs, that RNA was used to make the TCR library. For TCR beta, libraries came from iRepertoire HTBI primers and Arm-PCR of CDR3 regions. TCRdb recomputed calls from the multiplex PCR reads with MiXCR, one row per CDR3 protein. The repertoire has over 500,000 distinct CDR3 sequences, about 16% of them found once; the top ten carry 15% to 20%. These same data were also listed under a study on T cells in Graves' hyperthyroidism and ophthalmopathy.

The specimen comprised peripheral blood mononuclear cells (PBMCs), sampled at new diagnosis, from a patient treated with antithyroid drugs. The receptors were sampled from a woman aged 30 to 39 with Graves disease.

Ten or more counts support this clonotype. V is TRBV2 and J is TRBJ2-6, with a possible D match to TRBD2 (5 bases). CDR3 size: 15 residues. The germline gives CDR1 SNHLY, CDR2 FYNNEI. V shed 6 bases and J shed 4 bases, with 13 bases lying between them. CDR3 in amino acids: CASRNGESGANVLTF. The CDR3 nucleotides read TGTGCCAGCAGGAACGGGGAATCAGGGGCCAACGTCCTGACTTTC.

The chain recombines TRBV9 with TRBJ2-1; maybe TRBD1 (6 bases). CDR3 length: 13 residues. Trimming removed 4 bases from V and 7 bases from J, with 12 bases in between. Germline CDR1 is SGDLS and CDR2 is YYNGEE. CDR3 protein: CASSNSQGNEQFF. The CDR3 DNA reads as TGTGCCAGCAGCAATTCACAGGGAAATGAGCAGTTCTTC.

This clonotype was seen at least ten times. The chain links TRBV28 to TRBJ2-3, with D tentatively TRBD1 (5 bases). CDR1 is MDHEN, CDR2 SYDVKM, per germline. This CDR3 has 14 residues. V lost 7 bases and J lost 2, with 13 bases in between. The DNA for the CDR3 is TGTGCCAGCATAAGGGGCACAGACACAGATACGCAGTATTTT. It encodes CASIRGTDTDTQYF.

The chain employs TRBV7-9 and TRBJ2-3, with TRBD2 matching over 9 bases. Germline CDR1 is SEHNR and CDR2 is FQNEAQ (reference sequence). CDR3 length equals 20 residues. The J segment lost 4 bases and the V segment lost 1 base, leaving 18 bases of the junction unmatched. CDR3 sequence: CASSLDPSGILHIVADTQYF. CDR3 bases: TGTGCCAGCAGCTTAGACCCTAGCGGGATTTTACACATCGTAGCAGATACGCAGTATTTT.

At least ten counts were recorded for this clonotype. CDR3 region: CASSFEGGPEAFF. The CDR3 DNA is TGTGCCAGCAGTTTCGAGGGTGGACCTGAAGCTTTCTTT. The chain carries TRBV28 and TRBJ1-1; the D is unclear. The CDR3 length is 13 residues. V gave up 3 bases and J gave up 6 bases, with 11 bases separating them. The germline CDR1 and CDR2 sequences are MDHEN and SYDVKM. Full variable domain (rest looked up from reference TRBV28 and TRBJ1-1): DVKVTQSSRYLVKRTGEKVFLECVQDMDHENMFWYRQDPGLGLRLIYFSYDVKMKEKGDIPEGYSVSREKKERFSLILESASTNQTSMYLCASSFEGGPEAFFGQGTRLTVV.

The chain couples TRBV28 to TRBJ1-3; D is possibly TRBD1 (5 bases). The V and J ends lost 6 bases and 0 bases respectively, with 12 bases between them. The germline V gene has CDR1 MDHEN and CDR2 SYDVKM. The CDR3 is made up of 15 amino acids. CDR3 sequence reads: CASRPAGISGNTIYF. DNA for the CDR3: TGTGCCAGCAGACCCGCAGGGATCTCTGGAAACACCATATATTTT.

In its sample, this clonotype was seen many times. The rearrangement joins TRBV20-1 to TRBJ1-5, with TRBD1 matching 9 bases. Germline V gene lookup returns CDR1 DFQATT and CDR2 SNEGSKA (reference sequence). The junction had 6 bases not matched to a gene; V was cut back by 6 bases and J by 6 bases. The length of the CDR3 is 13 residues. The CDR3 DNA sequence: TGCAGTGCAGACAGGGGGGAATCTCAGCCCCAGCATTTT. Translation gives CSADRGESQPQHF.

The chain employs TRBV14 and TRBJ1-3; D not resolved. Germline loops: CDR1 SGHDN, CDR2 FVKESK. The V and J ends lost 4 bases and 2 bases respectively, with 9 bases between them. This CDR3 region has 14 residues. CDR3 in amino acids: CASSLWTTGNTIYF. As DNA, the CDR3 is TGTGCCAGCAGCCTCTGGACGACTGGAAACACCATATATTTT.

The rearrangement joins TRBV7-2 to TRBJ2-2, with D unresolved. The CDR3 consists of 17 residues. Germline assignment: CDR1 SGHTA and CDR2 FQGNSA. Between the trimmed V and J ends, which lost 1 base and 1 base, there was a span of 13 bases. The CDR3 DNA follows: TGTGCCAGCAGCTTAGTCCTAACTGCTCTGAACACCGGGGAGCTGTTTTTT. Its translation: CASSLVLTALNTGELFF.

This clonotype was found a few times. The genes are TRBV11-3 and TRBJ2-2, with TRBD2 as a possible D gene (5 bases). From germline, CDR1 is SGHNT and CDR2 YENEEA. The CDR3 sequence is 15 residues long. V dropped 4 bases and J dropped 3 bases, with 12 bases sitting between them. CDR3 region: CASSSFSGDTGELFF. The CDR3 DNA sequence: TGTGCCAGCAGCTCCTTTTCCGGGGACACCGGGGAGCTGTTTTTT.

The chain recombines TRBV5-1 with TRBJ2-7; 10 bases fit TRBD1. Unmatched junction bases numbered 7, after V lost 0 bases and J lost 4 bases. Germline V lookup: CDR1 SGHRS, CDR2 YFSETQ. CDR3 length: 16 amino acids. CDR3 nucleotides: TGCGCCAGCAGCTTGGACGGGACAGGGGCGGCGTACGAGCAGTACTTC. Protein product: CASSLDGTGAAYEQYF.

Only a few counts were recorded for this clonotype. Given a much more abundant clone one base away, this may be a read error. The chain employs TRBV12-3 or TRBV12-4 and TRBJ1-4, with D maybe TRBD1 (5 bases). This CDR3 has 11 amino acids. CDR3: CASTLAGGLFF. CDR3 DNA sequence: TGTGCCAGCACTTTAGCTGGGGGGTTGTTTTTT.

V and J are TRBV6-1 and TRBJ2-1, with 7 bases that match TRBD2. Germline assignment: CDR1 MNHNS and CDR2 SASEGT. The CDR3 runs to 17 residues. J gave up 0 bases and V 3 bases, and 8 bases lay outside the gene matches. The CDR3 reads CASSERAAGASYNEQFF. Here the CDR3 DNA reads TGTGCCAGCAGTGAGCGAGCGGCGGGAGCCTCCTACAATGAGCAGTTCTTC.

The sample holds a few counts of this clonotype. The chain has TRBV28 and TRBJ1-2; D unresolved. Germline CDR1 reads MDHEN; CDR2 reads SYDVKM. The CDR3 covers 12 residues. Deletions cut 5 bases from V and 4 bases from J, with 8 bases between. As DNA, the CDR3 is TGTGCCAGCAGTGACACTTTCTATGGCTACACCTTC. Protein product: CASSDTFYGYTF.

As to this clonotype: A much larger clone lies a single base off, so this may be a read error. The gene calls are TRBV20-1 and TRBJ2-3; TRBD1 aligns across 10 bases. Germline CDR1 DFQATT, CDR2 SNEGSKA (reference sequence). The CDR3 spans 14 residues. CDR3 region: CNARDRGLTDTQYF. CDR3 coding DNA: TGCAATGCTAGAGACAGGGGGCTCACAGATACGCAGTATTTT.

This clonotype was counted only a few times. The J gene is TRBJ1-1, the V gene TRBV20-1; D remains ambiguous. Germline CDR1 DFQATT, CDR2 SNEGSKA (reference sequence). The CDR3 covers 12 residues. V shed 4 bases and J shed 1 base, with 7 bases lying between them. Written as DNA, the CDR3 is TGCAGTGCTATAAAACAGAACACTGAAGCTTTCTTT. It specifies CSAIKQNTEAFF.

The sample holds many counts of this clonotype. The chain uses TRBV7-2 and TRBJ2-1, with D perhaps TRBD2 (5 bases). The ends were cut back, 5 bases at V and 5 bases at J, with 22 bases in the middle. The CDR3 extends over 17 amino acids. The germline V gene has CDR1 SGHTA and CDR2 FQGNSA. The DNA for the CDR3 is TGTGCCAGCAGCCGGAGGTCTCGGACCTCTACCCACAATGAGCAGTTCTTC. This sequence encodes CASSRRSRTSTHNEQFF.

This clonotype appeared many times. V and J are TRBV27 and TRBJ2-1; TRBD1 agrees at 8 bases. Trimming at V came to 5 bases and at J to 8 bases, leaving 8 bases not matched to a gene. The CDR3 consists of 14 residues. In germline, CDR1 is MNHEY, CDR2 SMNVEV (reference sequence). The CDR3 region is CASSDRGPLHEQFF. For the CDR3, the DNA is TGTGCCAGCAGTGACAGGGGCCCCTTGCATGAGCAGTTCTTC.

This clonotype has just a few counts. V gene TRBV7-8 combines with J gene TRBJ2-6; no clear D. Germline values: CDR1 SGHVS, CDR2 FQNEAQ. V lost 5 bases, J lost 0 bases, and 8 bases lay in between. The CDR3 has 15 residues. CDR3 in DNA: TGTGCCAGCAGCCTTTCGGTCTCTGGGGCCAACGTCCTGACTTTC. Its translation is CASSLSVSGANVLTF.

This CDR3 reads CSARGTSGNNEQFF. DNA of the CDR3: TGCAGTGCTAGAGGGACTAGCGGAAACAATGAGCAGTTCTTC. The J gene is TRBJ2-1, the V gene TRBV20-1, with 10 bases fitting TRBD2. Germline CDR1 DFQATT, CDR2 SNEGSKA (reference sequence). Unmatched junction bases numbered 2, after V lost 1 base and J lost 5 bases. The CDR3 has 14 residues.

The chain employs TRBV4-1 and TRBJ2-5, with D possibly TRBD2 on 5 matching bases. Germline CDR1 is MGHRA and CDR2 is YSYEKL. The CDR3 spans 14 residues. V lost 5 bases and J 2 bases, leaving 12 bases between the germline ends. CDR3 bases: TGCGCCAGCAGCGAAAGCGGATTGCAAGAGACCCAGTACTTC. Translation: CASSESGLQETQYF.

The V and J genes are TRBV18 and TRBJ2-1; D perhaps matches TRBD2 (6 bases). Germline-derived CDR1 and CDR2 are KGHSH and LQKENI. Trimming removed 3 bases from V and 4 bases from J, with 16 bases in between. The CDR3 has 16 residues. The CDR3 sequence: CASSPRRGSGYNEQFF. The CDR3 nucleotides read TGTGCCAGCTCACCCCGACGGGGGAGTGGGTACAATGAGCAGTTCTTC.

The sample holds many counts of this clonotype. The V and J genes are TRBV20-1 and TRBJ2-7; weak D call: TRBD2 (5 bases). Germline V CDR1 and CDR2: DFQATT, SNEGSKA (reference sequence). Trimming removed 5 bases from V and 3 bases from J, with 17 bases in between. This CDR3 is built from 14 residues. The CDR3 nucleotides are TGCAGTGCTCGAGGTCGGACGGGGATCTACGAGCAGTACTTC. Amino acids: CSARGRTGIYEQYF.

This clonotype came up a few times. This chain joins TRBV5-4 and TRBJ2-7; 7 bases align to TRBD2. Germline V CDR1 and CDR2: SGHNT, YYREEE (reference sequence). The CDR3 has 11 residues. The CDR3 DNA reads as TGTGCAGTCCAGGGAGGGGTCGAGCAGTACTTC. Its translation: CAVQGGVEQYF.

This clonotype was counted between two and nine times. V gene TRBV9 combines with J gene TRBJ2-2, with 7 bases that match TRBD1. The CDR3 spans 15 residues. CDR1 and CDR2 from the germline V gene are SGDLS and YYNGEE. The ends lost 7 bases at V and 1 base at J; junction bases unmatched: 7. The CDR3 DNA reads TGTGCCAGCGGCAACAGGGGCAAGAACACCGGGGAGCTGTTTTTT. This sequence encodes CASGNRGKNTGELFF.

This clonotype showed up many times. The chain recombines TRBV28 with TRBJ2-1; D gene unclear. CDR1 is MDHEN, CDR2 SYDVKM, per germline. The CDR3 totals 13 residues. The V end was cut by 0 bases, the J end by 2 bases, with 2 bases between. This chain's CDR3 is CASSLWTYNEQFF. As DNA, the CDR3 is TGTGCCAGCAGTTTATGGACCTACAATGAGCAGTTCTTC.

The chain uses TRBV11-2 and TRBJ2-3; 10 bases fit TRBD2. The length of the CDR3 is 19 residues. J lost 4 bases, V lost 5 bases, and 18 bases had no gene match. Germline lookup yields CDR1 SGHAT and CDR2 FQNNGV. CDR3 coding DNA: TGTGCCAGCAGCCCACCTCCCGAATCTAGCGGGAGTTGGGCAGATACGCAGTATTTT. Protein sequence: CASSPPPESSGSWADTQYF. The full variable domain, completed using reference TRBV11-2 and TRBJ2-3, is EAGVAQSPRYKIIEKRQSVAFWCNPISGHATLYWYQQILGQGPKLLIQFQNNGVVDDSQLPKDRFSAERLKGVDSTLKIQPAKLEDSAVYLCASSPPPESSGSWADTQYFGPGTRLTVL.

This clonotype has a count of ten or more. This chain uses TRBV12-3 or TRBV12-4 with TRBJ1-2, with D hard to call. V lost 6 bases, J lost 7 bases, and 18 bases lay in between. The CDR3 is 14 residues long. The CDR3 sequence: CASSPRVAQGGYTF. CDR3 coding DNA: TGTGCCAGCAGCCCTCGAGTCGCCCAAGGTGGCTACACCTTC.